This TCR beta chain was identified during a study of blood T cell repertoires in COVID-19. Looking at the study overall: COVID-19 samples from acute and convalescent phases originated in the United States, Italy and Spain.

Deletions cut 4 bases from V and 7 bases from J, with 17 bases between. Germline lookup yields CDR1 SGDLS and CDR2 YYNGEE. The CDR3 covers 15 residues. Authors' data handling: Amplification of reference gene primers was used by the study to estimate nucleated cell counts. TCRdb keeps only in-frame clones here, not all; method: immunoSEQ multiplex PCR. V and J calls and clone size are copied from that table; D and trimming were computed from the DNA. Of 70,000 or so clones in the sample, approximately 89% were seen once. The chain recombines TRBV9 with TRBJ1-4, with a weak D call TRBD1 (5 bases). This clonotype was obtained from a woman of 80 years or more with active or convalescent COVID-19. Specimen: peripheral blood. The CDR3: CASSPQSGLGEKLFF. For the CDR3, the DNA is TGTGCCAGCAGCCCTCAATCAGGGTTAGGTGAAAAACTGTTTTTT.